This record looks at one T cell receptor (beta chain) sequence and its context. The CDR3 has 16 amino acids. From germline, CDR1 is SGHTA and CDR2 FQGNSA. Losses at the gene ends were 1 base for V and 5 bases for J; bases not matched to a gene: 5. The protocol was immunoSEQ multiplex PCR, while the TCRdb copy is restricted to in-frame clones and leaves out a portion. The profile covers about 490,000 clones, with around 78% appearing a single time and over 10% taken by the ten largest. This entry is derived from a study of shared clonotypes between healthy human individuals. The sequenced sample consisted of PBMCs. This TCR derives from a woman aged 40 to 50 in good health. Some clones in this sample may be carry-over from other donors' samples. The rearrangement joins TRBV7-2 to TRBJ2-5; TRBD1 agrees at 12 bases. CDR3 in DNA: TGTGCCAGCAGCTTAGGGGGGACAGGGGGCTTGGAGACCCAGTACTTC. The encoded protein is CASSLGGTGGLETQYF.